This T cell receptor (beta chain) was sequenced for a study of cytomegalovirus exposure and HLA in healthy donors. Broader study findings: A prior analysis recorded that most TCR beta V segments were productive about 87% or about 30% of the time. The later analysis indicated that the majority of CMV-associated TCR beta chains appeared HLA-restricted.

Amplification used 60 Vbeta primers and 13 Jbeta primers. Libraries were prepared by immunoSEQ multiplex PCR; TCRdb keeps only in-frame clonotypes and omits some of them. The sample has 89,000 or so clones, about 77% seen once. About this clone: What it recognizes is unknown.

The V and J ends lost 4 bases and 4 bases respectively, with 14 bases between them. This CDR3 contains 14 residues. Looked up from germline, CDR1 is SNHLY and CDR2 is FYNNEI. The J gene is TRBJ2-7, the V gene TRBV2; maybe TRBD2 (6 bases). Material: PBMCs. This sequence originates from a man aged 60 to 75 in good health and CMV-seronegative. CDR3 sequence: CASSAQAGRYEQYF. The CDR3 region has the DNA TGTGCCAGCAGTGCCCAGGCGGGGAGGTACGAGCAGTACTTC.